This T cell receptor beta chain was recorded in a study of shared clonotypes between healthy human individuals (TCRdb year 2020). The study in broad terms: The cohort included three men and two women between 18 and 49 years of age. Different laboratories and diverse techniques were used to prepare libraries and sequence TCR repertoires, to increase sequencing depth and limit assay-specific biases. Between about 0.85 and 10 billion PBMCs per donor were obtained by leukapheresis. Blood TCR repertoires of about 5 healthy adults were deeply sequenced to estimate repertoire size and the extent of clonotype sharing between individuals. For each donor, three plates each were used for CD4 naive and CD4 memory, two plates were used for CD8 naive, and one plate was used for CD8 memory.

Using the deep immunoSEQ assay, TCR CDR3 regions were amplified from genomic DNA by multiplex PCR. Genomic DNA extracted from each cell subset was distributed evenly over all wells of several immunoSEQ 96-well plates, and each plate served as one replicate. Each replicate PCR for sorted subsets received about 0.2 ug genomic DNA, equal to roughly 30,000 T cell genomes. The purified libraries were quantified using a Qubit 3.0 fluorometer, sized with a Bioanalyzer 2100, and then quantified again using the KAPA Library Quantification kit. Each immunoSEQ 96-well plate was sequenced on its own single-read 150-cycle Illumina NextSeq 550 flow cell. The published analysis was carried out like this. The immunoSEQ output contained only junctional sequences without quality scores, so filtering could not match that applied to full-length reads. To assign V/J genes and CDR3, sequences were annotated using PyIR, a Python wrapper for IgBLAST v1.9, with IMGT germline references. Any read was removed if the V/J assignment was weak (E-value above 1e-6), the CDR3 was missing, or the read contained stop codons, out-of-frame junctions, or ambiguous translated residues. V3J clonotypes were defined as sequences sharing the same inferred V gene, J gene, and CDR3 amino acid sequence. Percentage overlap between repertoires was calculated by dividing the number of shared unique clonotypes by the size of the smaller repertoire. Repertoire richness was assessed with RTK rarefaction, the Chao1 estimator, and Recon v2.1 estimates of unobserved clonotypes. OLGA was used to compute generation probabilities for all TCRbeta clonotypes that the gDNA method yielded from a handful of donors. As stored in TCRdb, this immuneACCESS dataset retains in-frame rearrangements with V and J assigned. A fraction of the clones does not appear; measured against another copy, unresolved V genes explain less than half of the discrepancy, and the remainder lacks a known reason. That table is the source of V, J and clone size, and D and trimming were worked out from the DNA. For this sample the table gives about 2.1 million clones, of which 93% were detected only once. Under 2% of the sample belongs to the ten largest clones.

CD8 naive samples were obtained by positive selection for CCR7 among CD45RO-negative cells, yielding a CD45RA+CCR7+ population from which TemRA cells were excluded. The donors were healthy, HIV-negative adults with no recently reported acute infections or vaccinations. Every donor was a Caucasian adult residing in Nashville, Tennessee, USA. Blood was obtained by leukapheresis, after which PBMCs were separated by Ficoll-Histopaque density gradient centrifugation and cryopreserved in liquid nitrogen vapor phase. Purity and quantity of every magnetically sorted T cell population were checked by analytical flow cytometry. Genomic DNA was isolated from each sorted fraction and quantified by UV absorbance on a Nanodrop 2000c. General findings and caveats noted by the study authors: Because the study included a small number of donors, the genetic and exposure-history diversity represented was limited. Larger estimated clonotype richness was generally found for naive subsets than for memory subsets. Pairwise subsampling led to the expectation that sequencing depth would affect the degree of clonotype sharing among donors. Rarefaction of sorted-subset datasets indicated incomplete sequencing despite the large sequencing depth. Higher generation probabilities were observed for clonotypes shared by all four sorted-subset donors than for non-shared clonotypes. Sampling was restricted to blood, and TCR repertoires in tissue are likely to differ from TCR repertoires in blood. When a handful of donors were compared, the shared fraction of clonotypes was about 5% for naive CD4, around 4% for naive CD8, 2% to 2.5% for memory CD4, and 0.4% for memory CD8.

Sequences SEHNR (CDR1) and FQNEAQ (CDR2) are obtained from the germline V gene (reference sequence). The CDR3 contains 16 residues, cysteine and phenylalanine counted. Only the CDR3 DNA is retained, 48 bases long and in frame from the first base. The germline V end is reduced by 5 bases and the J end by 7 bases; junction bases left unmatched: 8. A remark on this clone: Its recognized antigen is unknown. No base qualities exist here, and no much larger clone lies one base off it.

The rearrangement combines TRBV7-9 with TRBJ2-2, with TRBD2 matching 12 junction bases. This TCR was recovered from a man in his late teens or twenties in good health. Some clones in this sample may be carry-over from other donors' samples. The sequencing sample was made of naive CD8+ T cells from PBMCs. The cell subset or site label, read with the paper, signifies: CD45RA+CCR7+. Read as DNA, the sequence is TGTGCCAGCAGCCCAACCGGACTAGCGGGGAACGGGGAGCTGTTTTTT. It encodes CASSPTGLAGNGELFF. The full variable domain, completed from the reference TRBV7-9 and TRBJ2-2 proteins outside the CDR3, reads DTGVSQNPRHKITKRGQNVTFRCDPISEHNRLYWYRQTLGQGPEFLTYFQNEAQLEKSRLLSDRFSAERPKGSFSTLEIQRTEQGDSAMYLCASSPTGLAGNGELFFGEGSRLTVL.